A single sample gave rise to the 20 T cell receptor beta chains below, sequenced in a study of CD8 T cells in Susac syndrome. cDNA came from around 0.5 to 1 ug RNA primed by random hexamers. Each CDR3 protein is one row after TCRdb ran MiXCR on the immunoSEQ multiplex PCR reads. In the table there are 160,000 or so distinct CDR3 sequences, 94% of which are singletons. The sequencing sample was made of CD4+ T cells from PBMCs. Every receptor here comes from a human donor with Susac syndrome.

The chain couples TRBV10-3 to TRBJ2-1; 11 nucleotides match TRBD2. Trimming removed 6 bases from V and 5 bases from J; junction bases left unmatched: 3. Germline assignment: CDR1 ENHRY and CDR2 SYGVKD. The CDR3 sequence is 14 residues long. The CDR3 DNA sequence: TGTGCCATCAGGCAGACTAGCGGGGACAATGAGCAGTTCTTC. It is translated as CAIRQTSGDNEQFF.

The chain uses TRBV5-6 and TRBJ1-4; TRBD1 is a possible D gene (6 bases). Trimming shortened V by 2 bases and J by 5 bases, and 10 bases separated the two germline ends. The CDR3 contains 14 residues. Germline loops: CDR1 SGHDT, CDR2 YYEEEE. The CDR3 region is CASSFGGANEKLFF. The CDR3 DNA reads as TGTGCCAGCAGCTTCGGGGGGGCGAATGAAAAACTGTTTTTT.

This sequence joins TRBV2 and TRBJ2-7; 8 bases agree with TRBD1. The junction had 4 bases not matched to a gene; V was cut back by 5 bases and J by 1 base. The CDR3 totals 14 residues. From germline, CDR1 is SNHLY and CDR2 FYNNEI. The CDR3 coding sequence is TGTGCCAGCAGTAAGGACAGGGATTCCTACGAGCAGTACTTC. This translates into CASSKDRDSYEQYF.

DNA for the CDR3: TGTGCCAGCAGTGAAGTACGGCCTAACTATGGCTACACCTTC. Translating it yields CASSEVRPNYGYTF. The V gene is TRBV2, the J gene TRBJ1-2; D gene unclear. Trimming stripped 1 base from V and 0 bases from J, with 6 bases between. Germline V gene sequence: CDR1 SNHLY, CDR2 FYNNEI. The CDR3 totals 14 residues.

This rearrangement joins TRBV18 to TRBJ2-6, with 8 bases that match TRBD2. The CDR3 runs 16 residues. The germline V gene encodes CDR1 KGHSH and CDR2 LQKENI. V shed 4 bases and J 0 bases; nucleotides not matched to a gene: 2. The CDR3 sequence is CASSRGGLSGANVLTF. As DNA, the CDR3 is TGTGCCAGCTCACGCGGGGGGCTCTCTGGGGCCAACGTCCTGACTTTC.

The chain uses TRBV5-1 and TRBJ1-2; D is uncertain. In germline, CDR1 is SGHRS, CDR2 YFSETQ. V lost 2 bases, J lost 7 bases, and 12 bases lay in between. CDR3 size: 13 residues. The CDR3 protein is CASSFDGPGGYTF. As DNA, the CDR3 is TGCGCCAGCAGCTTCGACGGCCCGGGTGGCTACACCTTC. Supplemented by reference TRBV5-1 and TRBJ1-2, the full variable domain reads KAGVTQTPRYLIKTRGQQVTLSCSPISGHRSVSWYQQTPGQGLQFLFEYFSETQRNKGNFPGRFSGRQFSNSRSEMNVSTLELGDSALYLCASSFDGPGGYTFGSGTRLTVV.

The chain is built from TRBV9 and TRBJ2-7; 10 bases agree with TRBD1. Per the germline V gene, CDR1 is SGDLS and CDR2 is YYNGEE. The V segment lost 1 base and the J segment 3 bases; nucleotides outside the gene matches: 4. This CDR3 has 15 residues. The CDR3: CASSVSGQGGYEQYF. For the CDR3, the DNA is TGTGCCAGCAGCGTATCTGGACAGGGGGGCTACGAGCAGTACTTC.

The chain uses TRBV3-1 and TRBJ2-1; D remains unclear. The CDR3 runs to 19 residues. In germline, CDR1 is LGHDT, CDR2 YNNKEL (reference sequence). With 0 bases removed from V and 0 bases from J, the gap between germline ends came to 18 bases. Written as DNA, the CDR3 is TGTGCCAGCAGCCAAGAGGAGCGCCTTACAGATAGCTCCTACAATGAGCAGTTCTTC. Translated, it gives CASSQEERLTDSSYNEQFF.

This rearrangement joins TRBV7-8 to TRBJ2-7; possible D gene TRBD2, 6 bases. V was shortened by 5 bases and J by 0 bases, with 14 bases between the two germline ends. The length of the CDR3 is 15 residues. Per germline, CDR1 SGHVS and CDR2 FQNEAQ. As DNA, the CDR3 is TGTGCCAGCAGCAACCGGGAGCTGAGCTCCTACGAGCAGTACTTC. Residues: CASSNRELSSYEQYF. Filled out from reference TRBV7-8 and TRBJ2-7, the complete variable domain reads GAGVSQSPRYKVAKRGQDVALRCDPISGHVSLFWYQQALGQGPEFLTYFQNEAQLDKSGLPSDRFFAERPEGSVSTLKIQRTQQEDSAVYLCASSNRELSSYEQYFGPGTRLTVT.

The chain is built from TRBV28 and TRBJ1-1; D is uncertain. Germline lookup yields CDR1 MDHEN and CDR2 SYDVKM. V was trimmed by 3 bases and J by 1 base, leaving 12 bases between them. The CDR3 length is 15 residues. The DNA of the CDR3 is TGTGCCAGCAGTTTGGCGGGAGGCAGGAACACTGAAGCTTTCTTT. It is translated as CASSLAGGRNTEAFF.

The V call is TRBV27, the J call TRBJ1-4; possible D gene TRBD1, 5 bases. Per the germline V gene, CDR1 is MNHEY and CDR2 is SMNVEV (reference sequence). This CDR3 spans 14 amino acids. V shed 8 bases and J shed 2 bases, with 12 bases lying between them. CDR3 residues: CASASGQTNEKLFF. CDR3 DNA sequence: TGTGCCAGCGCCTCGGGGCAGACTAATGAAAAACTGTTTTTT.

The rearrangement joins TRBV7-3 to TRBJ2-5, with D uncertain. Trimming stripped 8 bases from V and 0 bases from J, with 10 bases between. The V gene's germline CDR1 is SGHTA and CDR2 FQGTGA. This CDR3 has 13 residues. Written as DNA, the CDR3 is TGTGCCAGCGGTTTTGGGTACCAAGAGACCCAGTACTTC. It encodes CASGFGYQETQYF.

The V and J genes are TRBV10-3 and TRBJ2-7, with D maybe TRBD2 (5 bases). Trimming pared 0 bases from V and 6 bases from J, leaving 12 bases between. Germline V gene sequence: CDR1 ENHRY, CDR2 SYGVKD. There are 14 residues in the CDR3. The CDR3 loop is CAISESGVGSEQYF. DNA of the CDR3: TGTGCCATCAGTGAGTCTGGTGTGGGGAGCGAGCAGTACTTC.

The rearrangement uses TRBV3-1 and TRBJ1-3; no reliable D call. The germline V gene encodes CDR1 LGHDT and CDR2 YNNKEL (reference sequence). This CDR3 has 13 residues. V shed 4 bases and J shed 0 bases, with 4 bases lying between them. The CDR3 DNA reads TGTGCCAGCAGCCCATTCTCTGGAAACACCATATATTTT. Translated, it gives CASSPFSGNTIYF.

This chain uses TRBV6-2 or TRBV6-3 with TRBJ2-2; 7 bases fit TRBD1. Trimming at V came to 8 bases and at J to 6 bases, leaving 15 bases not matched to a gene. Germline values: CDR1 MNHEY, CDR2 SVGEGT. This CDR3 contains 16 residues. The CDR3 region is CASVGQDVRTPGELFF. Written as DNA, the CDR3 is TGTGCCAGCGTAGGACAGGACGTACGAACACCCGGGGAGCTGTTTTTT.

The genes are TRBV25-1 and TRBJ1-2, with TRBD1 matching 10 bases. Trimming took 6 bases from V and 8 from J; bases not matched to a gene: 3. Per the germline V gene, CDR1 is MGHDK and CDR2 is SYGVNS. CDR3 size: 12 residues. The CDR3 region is CASRDRGQGYTF. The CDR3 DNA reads TGTGCCAGCAGAGACAGGGGGCAAGGCTACACCTTC.

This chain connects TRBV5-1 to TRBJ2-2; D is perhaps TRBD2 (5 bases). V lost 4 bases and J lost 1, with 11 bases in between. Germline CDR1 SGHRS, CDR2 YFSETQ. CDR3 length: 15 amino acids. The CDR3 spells CASSLGVLNTGELFF. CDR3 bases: TGCGCCAGCAGCCTCGGGGTCCTGAACACCGGGGAGCTGTTTTTT.

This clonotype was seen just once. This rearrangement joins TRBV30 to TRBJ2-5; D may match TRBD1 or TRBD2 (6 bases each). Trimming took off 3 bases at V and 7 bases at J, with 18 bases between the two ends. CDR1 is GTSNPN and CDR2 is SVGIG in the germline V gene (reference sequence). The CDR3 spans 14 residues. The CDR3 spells CAWSLLLGGTTQYF. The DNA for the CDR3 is TGTGCCTGGAGCTTATTACTAGGGGGGACGACCCAGTACTTC.

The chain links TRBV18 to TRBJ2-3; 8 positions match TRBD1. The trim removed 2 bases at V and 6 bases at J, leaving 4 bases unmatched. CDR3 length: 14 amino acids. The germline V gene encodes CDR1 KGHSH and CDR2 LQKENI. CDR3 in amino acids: CASSPDRGRDTQYF. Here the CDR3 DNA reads TGTGCCAGCTCACCAGACAGGGGACGGGATACGCAGTATTTT.

The chain's CDR3 is CAISEDRYNEQFF. The DNA of the CDR3 is TGTGCCATCAGTGAGGACAGATACAATGAGCAGTTCTTC. The chain couples TRBV10-3 to TRBJ2-1; tentatively, D is TRBD1 (5 bases). Germline V gene lookup returns CDR1 ENHRY and CDR2 SYGVKD. V was trimmed by 2 bases and J by 4 bases, leaving 6 bases between them. This CDR3 is built from 13 residues.